This TCR beta chain is from a study of blood T cells in healthy people across ages. Germline V lookup: CDR1 MGHRA, CDR2 YSYEKL. This CDR3 has 15 residues. The V gene lost 0 bases and the J gene lost 8 bases, with 14 bases spanning the gap. A minimum of 7 million PBMCs was isolated per sample. Primed by a sample-barcoded 5' primer and a J-beta primer mix, a second PCR proceeded for 7 to 11 cycles. TCRdb reprocessed the 5' RACE reads via MiXCR and lists one record per CDR3 protein. The sample holds 700,000 to 800,000 distinct CDR3 sequences, roughly 43% seen once. The genes are TRBV4-1 and TRBJ2-1; D perhaps matches TRBD2 (5 bases). Material for sequencing was blood. The sequence came from a woman in her sixties or seventies in good health. The CDR3 coding sequence is TGCGCCAGCAGCCAAGAGGAGGATAATTACTATGAGCAGTTCTTC. Protein product: CASSQEEDNYYEQFF.